This T cell receptor beta chain is from a study of neurological immune-mediated disorders. For the unsorted libraries, 2 million PBMCs stored at -80 C served as input. The CDR3 has 13 residues. V lost 5 bases and J lost 10, with 15 bases in between. Turning to this clonotype: Being one base from a much bigger clone, this may be a read error.

The team produced cDNA through 5'RACE using 10-nucleotide random UMIs. A single run covered 15-18 subjects with over 170 million TCR-beta sequences. MiXCR, run by TCRdb on the 5' RACE reads, gives a single entry per CDR3 protein. The sample includes about 50,000 distinct CDR3 sequences, about a tenth of them seen just once. This TCR was sampled from a man between 65 and 85 years old with HTLV-1-associated myelopathy (HAM/TSP). Sequenced input: PBMCs. The chain couples TRBV12-3 or TRBV12-4 to TRBJ2-1; tentative D call: TRBD1 (5 bases). The CDR3 sequence is CASSQGWAYEQFF. CDR3 nucleotide sequence: TGTGCCAGCAGTCAGGGATGGGCCTACGAGCAGTTCTTC.